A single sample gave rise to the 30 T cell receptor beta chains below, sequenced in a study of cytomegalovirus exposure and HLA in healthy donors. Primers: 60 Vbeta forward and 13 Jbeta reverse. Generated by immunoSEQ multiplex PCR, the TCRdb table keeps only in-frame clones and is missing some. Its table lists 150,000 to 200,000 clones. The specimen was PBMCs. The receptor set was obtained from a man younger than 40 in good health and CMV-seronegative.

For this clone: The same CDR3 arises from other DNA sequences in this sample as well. CDR3 loop: CASSLTGYEQYF. The CDR3 region has the DNA TGTGCCAGCAGCCTGACAGGCTACGAGCAGTACTTC. This chain joins TRBV7-8 and TRBJ2-7; possible D gene TRBD1, 6 bases. V was shortened by 5 bases and J by 3 bases, with 8 bases between the two germline ends. CDR3 size: 12 residues. Looked up from germline, CDR1 is SGHVS and CDR2 is FQNEAQ.

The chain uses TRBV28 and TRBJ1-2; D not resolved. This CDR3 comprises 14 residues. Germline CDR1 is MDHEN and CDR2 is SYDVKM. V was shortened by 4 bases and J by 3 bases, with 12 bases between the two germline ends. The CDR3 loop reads CASSSFGGYYGYTF. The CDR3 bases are TGTGCCAGCAGTTCCTTTGGCGGATACTATGGCTACACCTTC.

The CDR3 reads CASRGGAGASYEQYF. Here the CDR3 DNA reads TGTGCCAGCAGGGGGGGAGCGGGGGCATCCTACGAGCAGTACTTC. This rearrangement joins TRBV27 to TRBJ2-7; TRBD2 agrees at 8 bases. The germline V gene encodes CDR1 MNHEY and CDR2 SMNVEV (reference sequence). The length of the CDR3 is 15 residues. With 6 bases clipped from V and 1 base from J, the junction kept 8 bases outside the gene matches.

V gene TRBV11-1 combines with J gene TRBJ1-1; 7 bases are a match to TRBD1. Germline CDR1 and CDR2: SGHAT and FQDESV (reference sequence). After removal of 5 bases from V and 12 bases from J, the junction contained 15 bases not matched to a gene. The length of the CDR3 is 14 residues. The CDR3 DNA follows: TGTGCCAGCAGCGTAGAACCCGGACAGGAGTGGACTTTCTTT. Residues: CASSVEPGQEWTFF.

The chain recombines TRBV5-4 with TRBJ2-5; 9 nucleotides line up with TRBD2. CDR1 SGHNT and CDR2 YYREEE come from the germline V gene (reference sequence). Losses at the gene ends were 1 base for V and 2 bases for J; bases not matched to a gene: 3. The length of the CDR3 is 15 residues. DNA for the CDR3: TGTGCCAGCAGCTTGCCTAGCGGGGTACAAGAGACCCAGTACTTC. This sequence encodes CASSLPSGVQETQYF.

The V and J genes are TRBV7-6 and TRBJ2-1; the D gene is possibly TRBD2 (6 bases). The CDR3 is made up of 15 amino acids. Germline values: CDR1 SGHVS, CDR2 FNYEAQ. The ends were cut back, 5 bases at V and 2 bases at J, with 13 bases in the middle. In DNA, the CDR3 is TGTGCCAGCAGCCTTACGGGGGAGCCCTACAATGAGCAGTTCTTC. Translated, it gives CASSLTGEPYNEQFF.

CDR3 in amino acids: CASSERDRGRPEAFF. CDR3 nucleotide sequence: TGTGCCAGCAGTGAAAGGGACAGGGGGAGACCTGAAGCTTTCTTT. The chain combines TRBV2 with TRBJ1-1; 11 nucleotides align to TRBD1. With 2 bases clipped from V and 6 bases from J, the junction kept 5 bases outside the gene matches. Germline V gene data show CDR1 as SNHLY and CDR2 as FYNNEI. CDR3 length: 15 amino acids.

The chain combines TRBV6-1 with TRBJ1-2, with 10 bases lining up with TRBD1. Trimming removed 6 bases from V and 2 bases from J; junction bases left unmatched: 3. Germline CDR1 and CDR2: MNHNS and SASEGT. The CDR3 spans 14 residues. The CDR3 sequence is CASRAGQGNYGYTF. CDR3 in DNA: TGTGCCAGCAGAGCGGGACAGGGGAACTATGGCTACACCTTC.

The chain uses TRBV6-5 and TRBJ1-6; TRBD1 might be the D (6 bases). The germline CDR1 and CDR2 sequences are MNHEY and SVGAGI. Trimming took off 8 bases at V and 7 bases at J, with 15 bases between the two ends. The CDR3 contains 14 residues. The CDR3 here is CASWGPGVNSPLHF. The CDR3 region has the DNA TGTGCCAGCTGGGGACCAGGGGTAAATTCACCCCTCCACTTT.

The CDR3 DNA reads TGTGCCAGCAGCTCACAGCCGAACACTGAAGCTTTCTTT. Its translation is CASSSQPNTEAFF. The chain links TRBV2 to TRBJ1-1; no reliable D call. The germline V gene encodes CDR1 SNHLY and CDR2 FYNNEI. The V and J ends lost 6 bases and 1 base respectively, with 9 bases between them. CDR3 length: 13 amino acids.

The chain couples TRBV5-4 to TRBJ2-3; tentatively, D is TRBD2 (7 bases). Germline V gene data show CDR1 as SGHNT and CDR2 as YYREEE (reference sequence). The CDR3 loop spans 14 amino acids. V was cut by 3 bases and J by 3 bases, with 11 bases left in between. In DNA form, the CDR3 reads TGTGCCAGCAGCTCACAGGGAGGGACAGATACGCAGTATTTT. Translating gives CASSSQGGTDTQYF.

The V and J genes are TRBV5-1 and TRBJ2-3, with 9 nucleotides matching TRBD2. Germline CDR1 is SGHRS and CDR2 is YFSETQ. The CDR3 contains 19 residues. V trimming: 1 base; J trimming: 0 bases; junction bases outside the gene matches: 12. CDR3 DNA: TGCGCCAGCAGCTTGTTCCCTACCGCGGGAGGGAATAGCACAGATACGCAGTATTTT. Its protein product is CASSLFPTAGGNSTDTQYF.

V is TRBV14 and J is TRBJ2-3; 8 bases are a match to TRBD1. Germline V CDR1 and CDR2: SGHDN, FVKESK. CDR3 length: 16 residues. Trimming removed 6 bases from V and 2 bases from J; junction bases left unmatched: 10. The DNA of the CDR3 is TGTGCCAGCAGTCAATACCGGACAGGGCACACAGATACGCAGTATTTT. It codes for CASSQYRTGHTDTQYF.

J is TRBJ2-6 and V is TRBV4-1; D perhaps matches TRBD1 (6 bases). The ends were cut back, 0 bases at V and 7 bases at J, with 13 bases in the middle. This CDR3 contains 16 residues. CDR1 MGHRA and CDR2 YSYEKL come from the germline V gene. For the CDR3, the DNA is TGCGCCAGCAGCCAAGATTGGGGGCCACTCGCCAACGTCCTGACTTTC. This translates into CASSQDWGPLANVLTF.

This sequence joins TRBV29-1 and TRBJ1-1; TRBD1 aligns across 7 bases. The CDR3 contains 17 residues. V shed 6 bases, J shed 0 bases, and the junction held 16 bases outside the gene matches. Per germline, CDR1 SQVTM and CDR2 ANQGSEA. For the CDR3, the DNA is TGCAGCGTCCACCCCCGAGACAGGGAGCTCATGAACACTGAAGCTTTCTTT. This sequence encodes CSVHPRDRELMNTEAFF.

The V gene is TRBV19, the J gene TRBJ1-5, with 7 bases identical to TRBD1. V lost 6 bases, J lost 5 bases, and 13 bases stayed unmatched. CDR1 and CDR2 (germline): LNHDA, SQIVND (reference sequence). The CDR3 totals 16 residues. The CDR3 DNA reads TGTGCCAGTAGGTCCAGTGACAGGGTGAGGCATCAGCCCCAGCATTTT. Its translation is CASRSSDRVRHQPQHF.

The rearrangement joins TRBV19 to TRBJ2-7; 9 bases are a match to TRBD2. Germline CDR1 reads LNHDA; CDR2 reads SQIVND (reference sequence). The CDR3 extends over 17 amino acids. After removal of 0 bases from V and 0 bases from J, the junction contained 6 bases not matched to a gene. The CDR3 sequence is CASSIDRLADSSYEQYF. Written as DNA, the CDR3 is TGTGCCAGTAGTATAGATAGACTAGCGGATTCCTCCTACGAGCAGTACTTC.

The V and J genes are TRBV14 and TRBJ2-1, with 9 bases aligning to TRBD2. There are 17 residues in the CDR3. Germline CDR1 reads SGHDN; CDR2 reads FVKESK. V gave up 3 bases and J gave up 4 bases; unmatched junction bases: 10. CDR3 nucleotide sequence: TGTGCCAGCAGCCAGGGGGGACTAGCTACCCCTTACAATGAGCAGTTCTTC. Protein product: CASSQGGLATPYNEQFF.

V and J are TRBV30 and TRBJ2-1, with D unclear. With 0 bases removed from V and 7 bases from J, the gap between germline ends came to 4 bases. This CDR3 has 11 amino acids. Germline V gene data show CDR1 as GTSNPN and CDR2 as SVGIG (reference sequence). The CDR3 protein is CAWSVVNEQFF. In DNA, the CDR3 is TGTGCCTGGAGTGTCGTAAATGAGCAGTTCTTC.

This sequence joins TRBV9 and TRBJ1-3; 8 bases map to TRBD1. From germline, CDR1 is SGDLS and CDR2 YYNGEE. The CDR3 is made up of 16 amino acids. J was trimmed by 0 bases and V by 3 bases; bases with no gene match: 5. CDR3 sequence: CASSDRQGTSGNTIYF. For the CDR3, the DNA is TGTGCCAGCAGCGACCGACAGGGGACCTCTGGAAACACCATATATTTT.

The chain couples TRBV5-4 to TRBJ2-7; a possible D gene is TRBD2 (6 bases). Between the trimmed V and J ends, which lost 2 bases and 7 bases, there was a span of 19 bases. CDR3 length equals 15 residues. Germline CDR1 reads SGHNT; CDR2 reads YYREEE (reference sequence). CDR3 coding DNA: TGTGCCAGCAGCTTCCCCGGGACTGCACGGGTTGAGCAGTACTTC. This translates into CASSFPGTARVEQYF.

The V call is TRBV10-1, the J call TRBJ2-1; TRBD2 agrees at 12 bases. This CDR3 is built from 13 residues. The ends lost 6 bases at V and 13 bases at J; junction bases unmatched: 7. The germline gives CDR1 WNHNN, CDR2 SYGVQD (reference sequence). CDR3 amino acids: CASSPRTSGAQFF. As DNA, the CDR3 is TGCGCCAGCAGCCCCCGGACTAGCGGGGCCCAGTTCTTC.

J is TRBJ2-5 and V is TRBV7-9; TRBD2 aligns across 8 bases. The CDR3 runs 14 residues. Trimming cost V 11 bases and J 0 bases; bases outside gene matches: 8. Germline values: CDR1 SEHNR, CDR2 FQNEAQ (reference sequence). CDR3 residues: CALGASGYQETQYF. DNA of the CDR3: TGTGCCCTCGGGGCTAGCGGGTACCAAGAGACCCAGTACTTC. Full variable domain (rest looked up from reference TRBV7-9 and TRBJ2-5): DTGVSQNPRHKITKRGQNVTFRCDPISEHNRLYWYRQTLGQGPEFLTYFQNEAQLEKSRLLSDRFSAERPKGSFSTLEIQRTEQGDSAMYLCALGASGYQETQYFGPGTRLLVL.

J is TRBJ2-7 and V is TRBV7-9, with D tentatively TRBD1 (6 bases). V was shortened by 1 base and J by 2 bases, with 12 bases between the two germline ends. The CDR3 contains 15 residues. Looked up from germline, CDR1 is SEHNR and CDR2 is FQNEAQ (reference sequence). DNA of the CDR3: TGTGCCAGCAGCTTAGGGACAGCCAACACCTACGAGCAGTACTTC. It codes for CASSLGTANTYEQYF. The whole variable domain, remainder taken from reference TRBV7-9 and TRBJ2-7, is DTGVSQNPRHKITKRGQNVTFRCDPISEHNRLYWYRQTLGQGPEFLTYFQNEAQLEKSRLLSDRFSAERPKGSFSTLEIQRTEQGDSAMYLCASSLGTANTYEQYFGPGTRLTVT.

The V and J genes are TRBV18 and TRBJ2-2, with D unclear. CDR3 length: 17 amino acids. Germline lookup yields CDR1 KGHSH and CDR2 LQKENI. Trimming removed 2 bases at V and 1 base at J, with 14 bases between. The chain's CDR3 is CASSPYVNKKNTGELFF. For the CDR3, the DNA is TGTGCCAGCTCACCATATGTGAACAAAAAGAACACCGGGGAGCTGTTTTTT. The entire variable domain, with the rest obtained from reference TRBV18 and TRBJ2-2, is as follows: NAGVMQNPRHLVRRRGQEARLRCSPMKGHSHVYWYRQLPEEGLKFMVYLQKENIIDESGMPKERFSAEFPKEGPSILRIQQVVRGDSAAYFCASSPYVNKKNTGELFFGEGSRLTVL.

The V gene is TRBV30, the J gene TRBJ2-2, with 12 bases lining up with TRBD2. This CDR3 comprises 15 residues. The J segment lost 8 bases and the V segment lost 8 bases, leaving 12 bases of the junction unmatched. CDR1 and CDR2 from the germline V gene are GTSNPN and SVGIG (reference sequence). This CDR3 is CARPGASGGVGELFF. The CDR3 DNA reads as TGTGCCCGACCTGGGGCTAGCGGGGGGGTTGGGGAGCTGTTTTTT.

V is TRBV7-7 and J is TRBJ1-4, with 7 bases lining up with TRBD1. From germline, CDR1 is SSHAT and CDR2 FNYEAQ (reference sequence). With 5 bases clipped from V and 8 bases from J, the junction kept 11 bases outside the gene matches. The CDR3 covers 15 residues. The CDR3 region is CASSPLTGAPEKLFF. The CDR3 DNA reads TGTGCCAGCAGCCCATTAACAGGGGCCCCAGAAAAACTGTTTTTT. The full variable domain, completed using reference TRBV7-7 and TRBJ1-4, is GAGVSQSPRYKVTKRGQDVTLRCDPISSHATLYWYQQALGQGPEFLTYFNYEAQPDKSGLPSDRFSAERPEGSISTLTIQRTEQRDSAMYRCASSPLTGAPEKLFFGSGTQLSVL.

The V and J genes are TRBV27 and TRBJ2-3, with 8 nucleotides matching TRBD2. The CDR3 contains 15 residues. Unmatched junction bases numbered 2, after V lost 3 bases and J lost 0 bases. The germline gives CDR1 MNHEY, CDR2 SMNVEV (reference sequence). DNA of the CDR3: TGTGCCAGCAGTTTTACTAGCGGAAGCACAGATACGCAGTATTTT. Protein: CASSFTSGSTDTQYF.

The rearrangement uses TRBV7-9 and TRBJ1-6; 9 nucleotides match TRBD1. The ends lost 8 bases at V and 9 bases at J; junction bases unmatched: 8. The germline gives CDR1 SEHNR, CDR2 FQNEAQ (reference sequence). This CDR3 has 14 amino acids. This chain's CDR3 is CASCPGTGSSPLHF. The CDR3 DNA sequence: TGTGCCAGCTGTCCGGGGACAGGGAGTTCACCCCTCCACTTT.

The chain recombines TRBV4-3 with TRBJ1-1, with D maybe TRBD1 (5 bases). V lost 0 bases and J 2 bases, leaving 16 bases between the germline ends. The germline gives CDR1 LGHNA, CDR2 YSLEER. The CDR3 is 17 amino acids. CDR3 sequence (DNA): TGCGCCAGCAGCCAAGATGGCCTGGGGGGGGAAAACACTGAAGCTTTCTTT. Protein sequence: CASSQDGLGGENTEAFF.